The 27 T cell receptor beta chains in this list originate from one sample, sequenced in a study of long-term antiretroviral therapy in people with HIV. The assay used was immunoSEQ (version v3.0), run at survey level. Here immunoSEQ multiplex PCR was the method, and the copy in TCRdb shows in-frame clones only, minus some. The repertoire holds about 22,000 clones, about 88% seen once, with 6.4% in the top ten. The sample was unsorted PBMCs, taken 0.6 years after starting antiretroviral therapy. Every receptor here comes from a man between 60 and 70 years old with HIV.

This sequence joins TRBV9 and TRBJ2-5, with D possibly matching TRBD2 (5 bases). Per germline, CDR1 SGDLS and CDR2 YYNGEE. The CDR3 is 15 residues long. V gave up 3 bases and J gave up 5 bases, with 17 bases separating them. This CDR3 is CASSAGEPRWETQYF. In nucleotides, the CDR3 is TGTGCCAGCAGCGCCGGGGAACCGAGATGGGAGACCCAGTACTTC.

The rearrangement joins TRBV29-1 to TRBJ1-3; D is possibly TRBD1 (6 bases). Per germline, CDR1 SQVTM and CDR2 ANQGSEA. The CDR3 is made up of 13 amino acids. Trimming took off 7 bases at V and 0 bases at J, with 10 bases between the two ends. CDR3 loop: CSAGVYSGNTIYF. The DNA of the CDR3 is TGCAGCGCAGGGGTATACTCTGGAAACACCATATATTTT.

The rearrangement uses TRBV18 and TRBJ1-1, with 7 bases identical to TRBD1. In germline, CDR1 is KGHSH, CDR2 LQKENI. This CDR3 has 13 amino acids. Trimming at V came to 0 bases and at J to 6 bases, leaving 1 base not matched to a gene. CDR3 sequence: CASSPPGQPEAFF. DNA for the CDR3: TGTGCCAGCTCACCACCGGGACAGCCTGAAGCTTTCTTT.

The chain recombines TRBV5-4 with TRBJ2-5; D is unclear. Germline V CDR1 and CDR2: SGHNT, YYREEE (reference sequence). This CDR3 has 13 amino acids. The germline V and J ends were trimmed by 2 bases and 5 bases, with 10 bases remaining between them. CDR3 DNA sequence: TGTGCCAGCAGCTTCCCAAACGGGGAGACCCAGTACTTC. Protein: CASSFPNGETQYF.

The chain is built from TRBV5-1 and TRBJ1-6; D is unclear. The ends were cut back, 0 bases at V and 8 bases at J, with 9 bases in the middle. The CDR3 has 14 amino acids. The germline V gene encodes CDR1 SGHRS and CDR2 YFSETQ. CDR3 nucleotide sequence: TGCGCCAGCAGCTTGGGGGGTGTTGATTCACCCCTCCACTTT. It codes for CASSLGGVDSPLHF.

CDR3 region: CATSRDAGGANVLTF. The DNA of the CDR3 is TGTGCCACCAGCAGAGATGCTGGTGGGGCCAACGTCCTGACTTTC. This chain connects TRBV15 to TRBJ2-6; no clear D gene. This CDR3 is built from 15 residues. V dropped 0 bases and J dropped 3 bases, with 6 bases sitting between them. Germline lookup yields CDR1 LNHNV and CDR2 YYDKDF (reference sequence). Filled out from reference TRBV15 and TRBJ2-6, the complete variable domain reads DAMVIQNPRYQVTQFGKPVTLSCSQTLNHNVMYWYQQKSSQAPKLLFHYYDKDFNNEADTPDNFQSRRPNTSFCFLDIRSPGLGDTAMYLCATSRDAGGANVLTFGAGSRLTVL.

The chain recombines TRBV21-1 with TRBJ2-7; the table calls TRBD2, which could not be checked here. TRBV21-1 is classified as a pseudogene. This CDR3 comprises 16 residues. The CDR3 loop is CASSFHGGGVSYEQYF. The CDR3 nucleotides read TGTGCCAGCAGCTTTCACGGCGGCGGGGTATCCTACGAGCAGTACTTC.

This chain connects TRBV6-1 to TRBJ2-7, with D tentatively TRBD1 (5 bases). From germline, CDR1 is MNHNS and CDR2 SASEGT. The CDR3 loop spans 17 amino acids. The V gene lost 2 bases and the J gene lost 5 bases, with 22 bases spanning the gap. In nucleotides, the CDR3 is TGTGCCAGCAGTGAACCGGTCAGGGCCAGTACTATCCACGAGCAGTACTTC. Protein sequence: CASSEPVRASTIHEQYF.

This clone appeared a single time. The chain uses TRBV18 and TRBJ1-3; maybe TRBD1 (5 bases). CDR1 and CDR2 from the germline V gene are KGHSH and LQKENI. CDR3 length: 16 amino acids. V was clipped by 1 base and J by 0 bases, with 10 bases between them. This chain's CDR3 is CASSPLPGTSGNTIYF. The DNA of the CDR3 is TGTGCCAGCTCACCACTACCAGGGACCTCTGGAAACACCATATATTTT.

The CDR3 coding sequence is TGTGCCAGCAGCTTAGAAGGGGACAATTCACCCCTCCACTTT. Residues: CASSLEGDNSPLHF. This rearrangement joins TRBV7-2 to TRBJ1-6, with a possible D match to TRBD1 (5 bases). This CDR3 comprises 14 residues. V gave up 1 base and J gave up 7 bases, with 8 bases separating them. CDR1 is SGHTA, CDR2 FQGNSA, per germline.

The chain couples TRBV4-3 to TRBJ1-1; D gene unclear. Germline V CDR1 and CDR2: LGHNA, YSLEER. CDR3 length: 14 amino acids. The V end was cut by 5 bases, the J end by 0 bases, with 10 bases between. The CDR3 sequence: CASSSSWMNTEAFF. CDR3 sequence (DNA): TGCGCCAGCAGCTCCTCCTGGATGAACACTGAAGCTTTCTTT.

The chain employs TRBV5-8 and TRBJ2-3, with D possibly matching TRBD2 (6 bases). Trimming stripped 3 bases from V and 3 bases from J, with 14 bases between. Germline CDR1 and CDR2: SGHTS and YDEGEE. The CDR3 covers 15 residues. The DNA of the CDR3 is TGTGCCAGCAGCTGGGGGGTTTACGGGACAGATACGCAGTATTTT. Its protein product is CASSWGVYGTDTQYF.

The gene calls are TRBV5-4 and TRBJ2-2; the D gene is possibly TRBD2 (6 bases). Trimming left V 2 bases short and J 3 bases short, with 11 bases between. Germline CDR1 and CDR2: SGHNT and YYREEE (reference sequence). CDR3 size: 15 residues. CDR3 sequence reads: CASSLIGGDTGELFF. In DNA, the CDR3 is TGTGCCAGCAGCTTAATCGGCGGGGACACCGGGGAGCTGTTTTTT.

This rearrangement joins TRBV7-6 to TRBJ2-7; D may be TRBD2 (6 bases). This CDR3 is built from 12 residues. Per the germline V gene, CDR1 is SGHVS and CDR2 is FNYEAQ. Trimming took off 8 bases at V and 3 bases at J, with 11 bases between the two ends. The CDR3 coding sequence is TGTGCCAGCGGACTACAGTACTACGAGCAGTACTTC. As protein: CASGLQYYEQYF.

The rearrangement joins TRBV7-8 to TRBJ1-5; the D gene is possibly TRBD1 (5 bases). Per the germline V gene, CDR1 is SGHVS and CDR2 is FQNEAQ. Trimming stripped 1 base from V and 7 bases from J, with 11 bases between. The CDR3 totals 14 residues. CDR3 in DNA: TGTGCCAGCAGCTTAGAAGGGGAACTCCAGCCCCAGCATTTT. This encodes CASSLEGELQPQHF.

The rearrangement links TRBV2 to TRBJ2-7; 7 nucleotides agree with TRBD2. J was trimmed by 7 bases and V by 3 bases; bases with no gene match: 6. Per the germline V gene, CDR1 is SNHLY and CDR2 is FYNNEI. CDR3 length: 13 amino acids. The DNA for the CDR3 is TGTGCCAGCAGTGATTCGGGGGGTCTGGAGCAGTACTTC. This codes for CASSDSGGLEQYF.

The chain uses TRBV28 and TRBJ2-5; maybe TRBD2 (5 bases). Per germline, CDR1 MDHEN and CDR2 SYDVKM. V was cut by 0 bases and J by 2 bases, with 10 bases left in between. This CDR3 is 15 amino acids long. The CDR3 DNA sequence: TGTGCCAGCAGTTTATGGGATCCGGGACAAGAGACCCAGTACTTC. This codes for CASSLWDPGQETQYF.

The J gene is TRBJ2-5, the V gene TRBV10-3; no reliable D call. The V end lost 3 bases, the J end lost 2 bases, and 4 bases lay between the germline ends. This CDR3 contains 12 residues. The germline gives CDR1 ENHRY, CDR2 SYGVKD. The CDR3, as DNA: TGTGCCATCAGTGAACAACAAGAGACCCAGTACTTC. Protein product: CAISEQQETQYF.

The chain joins TRBV19 to TRBJ2-5, with 9 bases identical to TRBD1. V was clipped by 6 bases and J by 3 bases; unmatched bases: 5. This CDR3 is 14 amino acids long. The germline V gene has CDR1 LNHDA and CDR2 SQIVND (reference sequence). This CDR3 reads CASSPRQGEETQYF. The DNA of the CDR3 is TGTGCCAGTAGCCCCCGACAGGGGGAAGAGACCCAGTACTTC.

This clone has only one observation. The chain couples TRBV6-6 to TRBJ1-1; no firm D call. CDR1 is MNHNY, CDR2 SVGAGI, per germline (reference sequence). The CDR3 has 14 residues. Trimming stripped 0 bases from V and 2 bases from J, with 7 bases between. The CDR3 nucleotides read TGTGCCAGCAGTTACTCCCCCGTAAACACTGAAGCTTTCTTT. It translates to CASSYSPVNTEAFF.

The chain is built from TRBV18 and TRBJ1-4; D remains unclear. Germline CDR1 KGHSH, CDR2 LQKENI. The CDR3 has 12 residues. V was cut by 3 bases and J by 7 bases, with 6 bases left in between. The CDR3 nucleotides read TGTGCCAGCTCACCTATAGGTGAAAAACTGTTTTTT. Translation gives CASSPIGEKLFF.

The genes are TRBV18 and TRBJ1-1; 8 nucleotides agree with TRBD1. The ends lost 2 bases at V and 5 bases at J; junction bases unmatched: 4. Germline loops: CDR1 KGHSH, CDR2 LQKENI. The CDR3 is made up of 14 amino acids. CDR3 amino acids: CASSPTGGRTEAFF. The CDR3, as DNA: TGTGCCAGCTCACCAACAGGGGGACGGACTGAAGCTTTCTTT.

The chain has TRBV2 and TRBJ2-1, with 9 positions matching TRBD2. Germline loops: CDR1 SNHLY, CDR2 FYNNEI. The CDR3 consists of 14 residues. V was pared by 4 bases and J by 8 bases, with 6 bases of the junction left unmatched. CDR3 DNA sequence: TGTGCCAGCAGTGGGTCTAGCGGGAACTATGAGCAGTTCTTC. Protein sequence: CASSGSSGNYEQFF.

The V and J genes are TRBV5-4 and TRBJ2-5, with D uncertain. The V and J ends lost 4 bases and 2 bases respectively, with 9 bases between them. Germline CDR1 is SGHNT and CDR2 is YYREEE (reference sequence). The CDR3 covers 13 residues. This CDR3 is CASSITAQETQYF. The CDR3 DNA is TGTGCCAGCAGCATTACAGCACAAGAGACCCAGTACTTC.

The rearrangement joins TRBV18 to TRBJ2-7, with a weak D call TRBD2 (5 bases). Germline V gene sequence: CDR1 KGHSH, CDR2 LQKENI. Trimming took off 4 bases at V and 6 bases at J, with 28 bases between the two ends. This CDR3 comprises 18 residues. The CDR3 sequence: CASSLTRQSGFGFVEQYF. In DNA form, the CDR3 reads TGTGCCAGCTCACTCACTAGACAATCGGGATTCGGGTTTGTCGAGCAGTACTTC.

The gene calls are TRBV18 and TRBJ2-2, with 7 nucleotides matching TRBD1. The CDR3 consists of 16 residues. The V and J ends lost 0 bases and 6 bases, in that order; junction bases with no gene match: 7. Germline values: CDR1 KGHSH, CDR2 LQKENI. CDR3 nucleotide sequence: TGTGCCAGCTCACCACCAGGGGGCCGAAGGGCCGGGGAGCTGTTTTTT. Protein: CASSPPGGRRAGELFF.

This rearrangement joins TRBV7-2 to TRBJ2-7; D not certain. The CDR3 consists of 12 residues. Germline CDR1 is SGHTA and CDR2 is FQGNSA. Deletions cut 5 bases from V and 4 bases from J, with 9 bases between. The CDR3 loop reads CASSPRTYEQYF. CDR3 in DNA: TGTGCCAGCAGCCCACGTACGTACGAGCAGTACTTC.